The next 9 T cell receptor beta chains were all read from a single sample in a study of blood T cell repertoires in COVID-19. Only in-frame clones appear in the TCRdb table, and some are missing; sequencing was by immunoSEQ multiplex PCR. The sample contains hundreds of thousands of clones, 70% to 90% of which appear only once. The sequencing sample was made of PBMCs or T cells enriched from blood (not recorded which). Receptor source: a woman aged 18-29 years who had been exposed to COVID-19.

This clone was observed once. This chain connects TRBV27 to TRBJ2-3, with TRBD2 matching 7 bases. Trimming cost V 8 bases and J 2 bases; bases outside gene matches: 7. CDR1 is MNHEY, CDR2 SMNVEV, per germline (reference sequence). The CDR3 contains 14 residues. CDR3 DNA: TGTGCCAGCGGATGGCGGGGGACCACAGATACGCAGTATTTT. Its translation: CASGWRGTTDTQYF.

The chain carries TRBV28 and TRBJ1-3; TRBD1 matches at 7 bases. V shed 8 bases and J 0 bases; nucleotides not matched to a gene: 10. The CDR3 is made up of 16 amino acids. CDR1 and CDR2 from the germline V gene are MDHEN and SYDVKM. CDR3 region: CASGIRRDSSGNTIYF. CDR3 DNA: TGTGCCAGCGGAATTCGCAGGGACAGCTCTGGAAACACCATATATTTT.

The chain is built from TRBV7-9 and TRBJ2-3; 7 bases are shared with TRBD1. With 5 bases clipped from V and 1 base from J, the junction kept 12 bases outside the gene matches. The germline CDR1 and CDR2 sequences are SEHNR and FQNEAQ (reference sequence). CDR3 length: 17 amino acids. The CDR3 DNA reads TGTGCCAGCAGCCCCCGACCGAGACAGGGTCGCACAGATACGCAGTATTTT. It yields the protein CASSPRPRQGRTDTQYF.

The V and J genes are TRBV11-3 and TRBJ2-1; tentative D call: TRBD1 (5 bases). This CDR3 has 16 amino acids. Deletions cut 1 base from V and 4 bases from J, with 14 bases between. CDR1 and CDR2 from the germline V gene are SGHNT and YENEEA. The CDR3 spells CASSLVGQGGYNEQFF. For the CDR3, the DNA is TGTGCCAGCAGCTTAGTCGGGCAGGGTGGATACAATGAGCAGTTCTTC.

This clone was found once. The rearrangement links TRBV10-3 to TRBJ1-4, with D possibly matching TRBD1 (6 bases). The CDR3 totals 15 residues. Germline CDR1 and CDR2: ENHRY and SYGVKD. Trimming took off 2 bases at V and 7 bases at J, with 14 bases between the two ends. CDR3 bases: TGTGCCATCAGTGAGACCGGGACATCGAGTGAAAAACTGTTTTTT. Protein sequence: CAISETGTSSEKLFF.

CDR3 coding DNA: TGTGCCAGCAGACTCAGGGTAAACACTGAAGCTTTCTTT. As protein: CASRLRVNTEAFF. J is TRBJ1-1 and V is TRBV2; D possibly corresponds to TRBD1 (5 bases). The germline V gene encodes CDR1 SNHLY and CDR2 FYNNEI. The V gene lost 6 bases and the J gene lost 2 bases, with 10 bases spanning the gap. This CDR3 is 13 amino acids long.

The genes are TRBV13 and TRBJ2-3, with a tentative D call TRBD2 (6 bases). V dropped 5 bases and J dropped 2 bases, with 17 bases sitting between them. The CDR3 has 16 residues. Germline V CDR1 and CDR2: PRHDT, FYEKMQ (reference sequence). DNA for the CDR3: TGTGCCAGCAGCGCGGGCCCGGGACTGAACACAGATACGCAGTATTTT. This translates into CASSAGPGLNTDTQYF. The full variable domain, its missing parts supplied by reference TRBV13 and TRBJ2-3, is AAGVIQSPRHLIKEKRETATLKCYPIPRHDTVYWYQQGPGQDPQFLISFYEKMQSDKGSIPDRFSAQQFSDYHSELNMSSLELGDSALYFCASSAGPGLNTDTQYFGPGTRLTVL.

The genes are TRBV19 and TRBJ1-5; 8 nucleotides agree with TRBD1. CDR1 is LNHDA and CDR2 is SQIVND in the germline V gene (reference sequence). J gave up 0 bases and V 6 bases, and 4 bases lay outside the gene matches. The CDR3 is 15 amino acids. CDR3 sequence (DNA): TGTGCCAGTAGGGACAGGGAACGTAGCAATCAGCCCCAGCATTTT. Amino acid sequence: CASRDRERSNQPQHF.

The chain uses TRBV19 and TRBJ2-5; 9 bases map to TRBD1. V lost 5 bases to trimming and J lost 2 bases; unmatched junction nucleotides: 6. From germline, CDR1 is LNHDA and CDR2 SQIVND (reference sequence). This CDR3 spans 15 amino acids. The CDR3 DNA reads TGTGCCAGTAGTCTTTCGGGGACAGGGCAAGAGACCCAGTACTTC. It specifies CASSLSGTGQETQYF.